Included here is one T cell receptor (beta chain) sequence, with context. Its antigen is unidentified. Method: immunoSEQ multiplex PCR; TCRdb's copy keeps in-frame clones and lacks some. The sample lists 800,000 to 1,200,000 clones; 75% to 80% were seen once. Germline trimming cut 5 bases from V and 8 bases from J; bases unmatched to any gene: 8. The CDR3 is made up of 16 amino acids. Germline-derived CDR1 and CDR2 are SGHTA and FQGNSA. The source of the sample is a study of shared clonotypes between healthy human individuals. Overall study context: Donors had three CD4 naive, three CD4 memory, two CD8 naive and one CD8 memory plate apiece.

Study results and caveats: Naive subsets tended to show greater estimated richness than memory subsets.

The receptor was isolated from a man younger than 30 in good health. Some clones in this sample may be carry-over from other donors' samples. The rearrangement links TRBV7-2 to TRBJ2-2, with 13 bases fitting TRBD2. Sequencing was done on a sample of memory CD4+ T cells from PBMCs. As for subset: CD45RA-negative fraction. The CDR3 is CASSPRLAGGQGELFF. The CDR3 DNA is TGTGCCAGCAGCCCACGACTAGCGGGAGGCCAAGGGGAGCTGTTTTTT.